The entry below describes one T cell receptor beta chain. The TCR beta profiling, which covered VDJ combination and CDR3 sequence, was carried out using genomic DNA as the template. TCRdb re-derived calls from the reads in MiXCR, one entry per CDR3 protein. The repertoire holds some 290,000 distinct CDR3 sequences, with around 60% as singletons. Germline V lookup: CDR1 SGDLS, CDR2 YYNGEE. Trimming stripped 3 bases from V and 8 bases from J, with 15 bases between. The CDR3 has 13 residues. The sample originates from a study of CD8+CD57+ T cells in acquired aplastic anemia. At the level of the study: The average for DNA from sorted CD4+ and CD8+ cells was roughly 3 ug.

The TCR originated in a human donor with severe aplastic anemia or a healthy control (not recorded which). The V call is TRBV9, the J call TRBJ2-7, with D possibly TRBD2 on 5 matching bases. Input material: sorted CD4+, CD8+, or CD8+CD57+ T cells (not recorded which) from PBMCs. The chain's CDR3 is CASSAGLSGKQYF. The CDR3 DNA follows: TGTGCCAGCAGCGCCGGACTCTCCGGGAAGCAGTACTTC.